The following is a T cell receptor (beta chain) sequence with its context. Its target is not known. The data are from a study of regulatory T cells in long-lasting Graves disease. Documented time point: newly diagnosed GD, antithyroid drugs for less than 3 months. After RNA was extracted from PBMCs, the TCR library was made from it. In building TCR beta libraries, iRepertoire HTBI primers were used together with Arm-PCR of CDR3 regions. Original methodology: Samples revealed 50 to 70 TRBV and approximately 15 TRBJ segments. TCRdb reprocessed the multiplex PCR reads via MiXCR and lists one record per CDR3 protein. TCRdb assigned the V and J calls; the authors' analysis was not used. The sample carries over 350,000 distinct CDR3 sequences, 14% to 15% recorded once. Study-level points and caveats: Among samples with persistent disease, TRBV28, TRBJ1-2 and TRBJ2-5 were favored. Having few samples may have compromised the accuracy.

The CDR3 length is 11 residues. Germline-derived CDR1 and CDR2 are DFQATT and SNEGSKA (reference sequence). V gave up 5 bases and J gave up 6 bases, with 8 bases separating them. These data were also filed under a second study, of T cells in Graves' hyperthyroidism and ophthalmopathy. That report notes: The blood repertoire included most of the expanded thyroid clonotypes above 0.001.

The clonotype comes from a woman aged 40 to 50 with Graves disease. V and J are TRBV20-1 and TRBJ2-4; D might be TRBD1 (6 bases). The sequencing here drew on peripheral blood mononuclear cells (PBMCs), taken at new diagnosis, from a patient treated with antithyroid drugs. The CDR3 spells CSAWTVNIQYF. The CDR3 DNA is TGCAGTGCTTGGACAGTAAACATTCAGTACTTC.